The present T cell receptor (beta chain) was sequenced within a study of T cells in Graves' hyperthyroidism and ophthalmopathy. Background on the study: Peripheral blood samples were taken at initial diagnosis, prior to any treatment.

Study-wide points: Ophthalmopathy prediction by the model preceded onset by a median approximately six months.

Amplification of TCR beta CDR3 regions used RNA as the template. In the first-round RT-PCR of the TCR CDR3, the HTBI primer set was used. MiXCR, run by TCRdb on the multiplex PCR reads, gives a single entry per CDR3 protein. The sample carries a few hundred thousand distinct CDR3 sequences, approximately 15% recorded once. This clonotype was seen at least ten times. The antigen is not known. Germline V lookup: CDR1 SNHLY, CDR2 FYNNEI. This CDR3 is 13 amino acids long. Trimming shortened V by 4 bases and J by 6 bases, and 13 bases separated the two germline ends. This receptor was taken from a woman under 30 with Graves' hyperthyroidism. Sequencing was carried out using blood. The gene calls are TRBV2 and TRBJ2-7; D is possibly TRBD1 (6 bases). The CDR3 loop is CASSVGQGREQYF. For the CDR3, the DNA is TGTGCCAGCAGTGTGGGGCAGGGGCGCGAGCAGTACTTC. The full variable domain, completed using reference TRBV2 and TRBJ2-7, is EPEVTQTPSHQVTQMGQEVILRCVPISNHLYFYWYRQILGQKVEFLVSFYNNEISEKSEIFDDQFSVERPDGSNFTLKIRSTKLEDSAMYFCASSVGQGREQYFGPGTRLTVT.